This entry describes one T cell receptor beta chain. Its specificity is not known. The record originates from a study of siplizumab effects on memory and regulatory T cells. Findings and caveats of the study: Of the alloreactive clones, only a minor fraction mapped to unstimulated subsets. Naive T cells apparently outstripped memory cells in diversity and seemed major alloresponse contributors.

CDR3 length: 13 amino acids. Germline V gene lookup returns CDR1 SGDLS and CDR2 YYNGEE. Trimming removed 0 bases at V and 3 bases at J, with 6 bases between. The assay was immunoSEQ multiplex PCR, and TCRdb's table has in-frame clones only and misses some. Among roughly 60,000 clones, 90% to 95% were seen once, and the ten largest hold 35% to 45%. This chain uses TRBV9 with TRBJ1-1, with D unclear. The sequence was collected from a human donor in good health. Sequencing input: CD8+ T cells sorted from blood. The CDR3 coding sequence is TGTGCCAGCAGCGTAGGGATCTACACTGAAGCTTTCTTT. As protein: CASSVGIYTEAFF.